One TCR beta chain is described in this entry. The data stem from a study of blood T cell repertoires in COVID-19. The data were produced by immunoSEQ multiplex PCR, yet TCRdb's version contains in-frame clones alone and is incomplete. This table has 200,000 or so clones, roughly nine tenths appearing once. The CDR3 spans 14 residues. The germline V gene has CDR1 SGHRS and CDR2 YFSETQ. V was clipped by 7 bases and J by 0 bases; unmatched bases: 3. The chain links TRBV5-1 to TRBJ2-2, with 7 positions matching TRBD2. This receptor was identified in a man aged 55 to 70 with COVID-19, enrolled during active disease. The sample consisted of peripheral blood. In DNA, the CDR3 is TGCGCCAGCTGGGGGGGAACGAACACCGGGGAGCTGTTTTTT. Its translation is CASWGGTNTGELFF.